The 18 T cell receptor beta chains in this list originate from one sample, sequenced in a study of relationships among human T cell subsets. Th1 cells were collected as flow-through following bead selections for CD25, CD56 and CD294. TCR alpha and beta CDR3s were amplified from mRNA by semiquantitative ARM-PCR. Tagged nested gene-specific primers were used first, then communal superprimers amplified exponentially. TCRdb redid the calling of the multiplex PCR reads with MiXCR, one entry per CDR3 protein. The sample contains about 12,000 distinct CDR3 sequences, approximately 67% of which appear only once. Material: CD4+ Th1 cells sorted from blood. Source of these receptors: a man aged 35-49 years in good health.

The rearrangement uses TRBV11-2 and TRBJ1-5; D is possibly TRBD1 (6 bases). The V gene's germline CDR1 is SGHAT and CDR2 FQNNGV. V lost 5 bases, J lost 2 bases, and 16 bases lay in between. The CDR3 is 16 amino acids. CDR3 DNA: TGTGCCAGCAGCCCCACCACAGGGATTCGCAATCAGCCCCAGCATTTT. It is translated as CASSPTTGIRNQPQHF.

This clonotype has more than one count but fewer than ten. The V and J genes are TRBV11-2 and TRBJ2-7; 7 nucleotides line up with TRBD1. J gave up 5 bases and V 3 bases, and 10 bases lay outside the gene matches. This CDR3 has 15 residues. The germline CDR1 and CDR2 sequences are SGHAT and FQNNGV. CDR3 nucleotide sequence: TGTGCCAGCAGCTTTGGGCAGGGGGAAGAGGACGAGCAGTACTTC. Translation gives CASSFGQGEEDEQYF.

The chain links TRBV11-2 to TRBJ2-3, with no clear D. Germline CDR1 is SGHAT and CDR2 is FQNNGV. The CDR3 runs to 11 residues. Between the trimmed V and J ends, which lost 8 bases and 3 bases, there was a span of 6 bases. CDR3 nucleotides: TGTGCCAGCGGCCGGACAGATACGCAGTATTTT. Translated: CASGRTDTQYF.

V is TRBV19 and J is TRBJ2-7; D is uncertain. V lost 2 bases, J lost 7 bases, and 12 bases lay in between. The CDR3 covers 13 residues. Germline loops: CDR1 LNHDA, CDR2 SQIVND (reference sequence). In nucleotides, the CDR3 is TGTGCCAGTAGTATAAATTCGGGCGAAGAGCAGTACTTC. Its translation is CASSINSGEEQYF.

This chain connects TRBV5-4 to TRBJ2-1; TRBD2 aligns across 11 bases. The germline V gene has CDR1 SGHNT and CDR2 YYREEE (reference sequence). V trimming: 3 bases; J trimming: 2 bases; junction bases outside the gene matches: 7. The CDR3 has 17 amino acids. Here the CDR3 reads CASSSSPSGRTYNEQFF. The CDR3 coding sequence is TGTGCCAGCAGCTCTTCTCCTAGCGGGAGGACCTACAATGAGCAGTTCTTC.

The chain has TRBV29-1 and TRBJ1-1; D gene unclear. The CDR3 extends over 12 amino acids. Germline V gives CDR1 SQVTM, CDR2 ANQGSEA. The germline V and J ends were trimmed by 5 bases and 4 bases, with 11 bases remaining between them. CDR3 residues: CSVSTQITEAFF. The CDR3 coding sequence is TGCAGCGTTAGTACTCAGATCACTGAAGCTTTCTTT. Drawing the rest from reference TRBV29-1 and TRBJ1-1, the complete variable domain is SAVISQKPSRDICQRGTSLTIQCQVDSQVTMMFWYRQQPGQSLTLIATANQGSEATYESGFVIDKFPISRPNLTFSTLTVSNMSPEDSSIYLCSVSTQITEAFFGQGTRLTVV.

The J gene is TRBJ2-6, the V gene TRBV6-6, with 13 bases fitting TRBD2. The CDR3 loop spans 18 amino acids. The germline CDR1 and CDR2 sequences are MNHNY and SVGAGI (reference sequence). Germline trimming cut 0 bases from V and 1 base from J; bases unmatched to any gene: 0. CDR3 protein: CASSYSGLAGSGANVLTF. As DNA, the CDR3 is TGTGCCAGCAGTTACTCGGGACTAGCGGGATCTGGGGCCAACGTCCTGACTTTC.

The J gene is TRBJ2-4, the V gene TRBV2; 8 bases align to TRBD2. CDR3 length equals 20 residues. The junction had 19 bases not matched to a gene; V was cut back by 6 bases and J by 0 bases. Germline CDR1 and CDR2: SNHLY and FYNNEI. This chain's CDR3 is CASRALGLAGPTQAKNIQYF. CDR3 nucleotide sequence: TGTGCCAGCAGAGCCCTAGGGCTAGCGGGTCCAACCCAAGCCAAAAACATTCAGTACTTC.

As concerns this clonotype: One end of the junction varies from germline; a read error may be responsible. CDR3 nucleotides: TGTGCCAGCAGCCTGACTAGCGGCACAGATACGCGGTATTTT. Translated: CASSLTSGTDTRYF. This rearrangement joins TRBV11-2 to TRBJ2-3; 9 bases are shared with TRBD2. Germline V gives CDR1 SGHAT, CDR2 FQNNGV. This CDR3 spans 14 amino acids.

The DNA of the CDR3 is TGTGCCAGCTCACCATCCGGGACTAGACAAGAGACCCAGTACTTC. It is translated as CASSPSGTRQETQYF. The rearrangement uses TRBV18 and TRBJ2-5, with 8 bases lining up with TRBD2. CDR1 is KGHSH, CDR2 LQKENI, per germline. The trim removed 2 bases at V and 2 bases at J, leaving 4 bases unmatched. The CDR3 sequence is 15 residues long.

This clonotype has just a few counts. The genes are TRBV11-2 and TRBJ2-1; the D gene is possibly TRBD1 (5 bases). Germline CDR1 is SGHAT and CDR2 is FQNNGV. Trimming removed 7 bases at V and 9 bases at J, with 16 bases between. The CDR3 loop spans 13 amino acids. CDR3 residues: CASTLDSLLEQFF. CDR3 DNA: TGTGCCAGCACCCTAGACAGCTTGCTTGAGCAGTTCTTC. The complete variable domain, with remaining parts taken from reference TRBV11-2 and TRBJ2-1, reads EAGVAQSPRYKIIEKRQSVAFWCNPISGHATLYWYQQILGQGPKLLIQFQNNGVVDDSQLPKDRFSAERLKGVDSTLKIQPAKLEDSAVYLCASTLDSLLEQFFGPGTRLTVL.

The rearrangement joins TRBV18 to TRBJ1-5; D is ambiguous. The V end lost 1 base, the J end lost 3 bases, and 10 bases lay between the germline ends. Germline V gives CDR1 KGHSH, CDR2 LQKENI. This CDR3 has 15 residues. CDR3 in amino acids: CASSPQGHDNQPQHF. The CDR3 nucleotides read TGTGCCAGCTCACCACAGGGTCACGACAATCAGCCCCAGCATTTT.

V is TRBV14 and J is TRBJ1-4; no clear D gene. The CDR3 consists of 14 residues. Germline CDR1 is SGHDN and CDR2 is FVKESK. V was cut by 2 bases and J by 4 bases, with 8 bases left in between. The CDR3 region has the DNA TGTGCCAGCAGCCAACGGCAGGATAATGAAAAACTGTTTTTT. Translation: CASSQRQDNEKLFF.

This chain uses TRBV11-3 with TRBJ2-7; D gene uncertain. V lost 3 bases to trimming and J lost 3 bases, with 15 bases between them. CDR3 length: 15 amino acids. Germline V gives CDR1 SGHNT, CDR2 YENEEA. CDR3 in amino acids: CASSLPGSGNYEQYF. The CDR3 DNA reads TGTGCCAGCAGCTTGCCCGGAAGTGGGAACTACGAGCAGTACTTC.

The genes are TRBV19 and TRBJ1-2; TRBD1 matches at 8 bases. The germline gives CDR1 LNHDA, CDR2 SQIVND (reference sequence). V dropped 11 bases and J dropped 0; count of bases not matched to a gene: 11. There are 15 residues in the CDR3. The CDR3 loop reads CASQGQGASNYGYTF. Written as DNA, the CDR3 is TGTGCCTCCCAGGGGCAGGGGGCTTCTAACTATGGCTACACCTTC. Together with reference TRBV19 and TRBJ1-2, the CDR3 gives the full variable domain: DGGITQSPKYLFRKEGQNVTLSCEQNLNHDAMYWYRQDPGQGLRLIYYSQIVNDFQKGDIAEGYSVSREKKESFPLTVTSAQKNPTAFYLCASQGQGASNYGYTFGSGTRLTVV.

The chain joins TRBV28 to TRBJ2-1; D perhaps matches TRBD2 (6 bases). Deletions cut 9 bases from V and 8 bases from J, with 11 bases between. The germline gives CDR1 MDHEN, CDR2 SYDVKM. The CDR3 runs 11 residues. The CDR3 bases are TGTGCCAGTTTGCGGGAACATGAGCAGTTCTTC. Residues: CASLREHEQFF.

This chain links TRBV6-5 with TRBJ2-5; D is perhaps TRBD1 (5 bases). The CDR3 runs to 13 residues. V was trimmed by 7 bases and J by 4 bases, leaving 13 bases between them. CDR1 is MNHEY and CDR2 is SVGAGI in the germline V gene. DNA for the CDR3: TGTGCCAGCAACCCAGGGATTGGAGAGACCCAGTACTTC. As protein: CASNPGIGETQYF.

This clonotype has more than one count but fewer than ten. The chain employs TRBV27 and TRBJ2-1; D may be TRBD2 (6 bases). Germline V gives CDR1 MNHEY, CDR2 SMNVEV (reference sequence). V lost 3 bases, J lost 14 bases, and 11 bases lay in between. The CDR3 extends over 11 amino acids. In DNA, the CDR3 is TGTGCCAGCAGTTTGGCGGGACGAGAGTTCTTC. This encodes CASSLAGREFF.